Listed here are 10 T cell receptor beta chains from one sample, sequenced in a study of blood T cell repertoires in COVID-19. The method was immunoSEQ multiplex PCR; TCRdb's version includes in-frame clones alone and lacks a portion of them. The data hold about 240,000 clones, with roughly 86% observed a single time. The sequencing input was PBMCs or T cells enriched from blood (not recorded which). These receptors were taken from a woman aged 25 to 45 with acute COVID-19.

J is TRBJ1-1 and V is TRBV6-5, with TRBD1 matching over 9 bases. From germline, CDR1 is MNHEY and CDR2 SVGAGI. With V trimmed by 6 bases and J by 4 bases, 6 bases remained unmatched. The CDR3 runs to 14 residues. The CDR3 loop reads CASRAGQGSTEAFF. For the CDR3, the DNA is TGTGCCAGCAGGGCGGGACAGGGTAGCACTGAAGCTTTCTTT.

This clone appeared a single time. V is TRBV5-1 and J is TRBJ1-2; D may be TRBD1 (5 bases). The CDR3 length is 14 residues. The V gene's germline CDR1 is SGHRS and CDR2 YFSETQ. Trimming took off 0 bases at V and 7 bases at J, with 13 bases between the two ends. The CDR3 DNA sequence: TGCGCCAGCAGCTTGGGTGGCAGGGAGGCTGGCTACACCTTC. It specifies CASSLGGREAGYTF.

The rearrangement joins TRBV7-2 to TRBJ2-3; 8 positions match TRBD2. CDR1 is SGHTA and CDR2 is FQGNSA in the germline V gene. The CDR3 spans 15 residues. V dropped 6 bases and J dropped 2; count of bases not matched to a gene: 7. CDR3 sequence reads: CASRRRGGPTDTQYF. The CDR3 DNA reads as TGTGCCAGCAGAAGACGGGGGGGCCCCACAGATACGCAGTATTTT.

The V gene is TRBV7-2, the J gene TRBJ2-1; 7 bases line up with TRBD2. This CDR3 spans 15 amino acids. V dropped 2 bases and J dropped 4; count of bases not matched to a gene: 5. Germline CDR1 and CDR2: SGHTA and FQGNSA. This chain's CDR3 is CASSLIGGKYNEQFF. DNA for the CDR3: TGTGCCAGCAGCTTAATCGGGGGGAAATACAATGAGCAGTTCTTC.

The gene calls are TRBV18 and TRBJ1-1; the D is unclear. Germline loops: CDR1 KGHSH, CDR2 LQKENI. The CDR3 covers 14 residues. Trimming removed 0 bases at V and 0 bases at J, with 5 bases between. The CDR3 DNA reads TGTGCCAGCTCACCACCTTCCGTGAACACTGAAGCTTTCTTT. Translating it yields CASSPPSVNTEAFF. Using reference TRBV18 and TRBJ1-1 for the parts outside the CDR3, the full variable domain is NAGVMQNPRHLVRRRGQEARLRCSPMKGHSHVYWYRQLPEEGLKFMVYLQKENIIDESGMPKERFSAEFPKEGPSILRIQQVVRGDSAAYFCASSPPSVNTEAFFGQGTRLTVV.

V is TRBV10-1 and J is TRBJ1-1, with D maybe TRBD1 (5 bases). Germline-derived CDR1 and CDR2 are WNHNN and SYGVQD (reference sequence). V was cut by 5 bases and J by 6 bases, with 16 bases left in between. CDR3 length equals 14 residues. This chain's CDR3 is CASSSTGDLPEAFF. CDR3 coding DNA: TGCGCCAGCAGTTCAACGGGGGATCTCCCTGAAGCTTTCTTT.

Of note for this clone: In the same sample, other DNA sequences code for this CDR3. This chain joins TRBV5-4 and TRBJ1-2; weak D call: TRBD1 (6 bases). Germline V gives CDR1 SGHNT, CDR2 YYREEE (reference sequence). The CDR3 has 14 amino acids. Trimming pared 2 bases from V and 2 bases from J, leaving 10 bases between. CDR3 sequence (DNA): TGTGCCAGCAGCTTAGGGACACAGAACTATGGCTACACCTTC. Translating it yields CASSLGTQNYGYTF.

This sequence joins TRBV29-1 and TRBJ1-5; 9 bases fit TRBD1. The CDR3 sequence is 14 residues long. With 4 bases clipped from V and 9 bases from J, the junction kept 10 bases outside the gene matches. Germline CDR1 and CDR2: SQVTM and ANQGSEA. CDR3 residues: CSVGTGDGERPQHF. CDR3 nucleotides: TGCAGCGTTGGGACAGGGGACGGAGAGCGGCCCCAGCATTTT. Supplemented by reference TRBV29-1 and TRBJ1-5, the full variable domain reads SAVISQKPSRDICQRGTSLTIQCQVDSQVTMMFWYRQQPGQSLTLIATANQGSEATYESGFVIDKFPISRPNLTFSTLTVSNMSPEDSSIYLCSVGTGDGERPQHFGDGTRLSIL.

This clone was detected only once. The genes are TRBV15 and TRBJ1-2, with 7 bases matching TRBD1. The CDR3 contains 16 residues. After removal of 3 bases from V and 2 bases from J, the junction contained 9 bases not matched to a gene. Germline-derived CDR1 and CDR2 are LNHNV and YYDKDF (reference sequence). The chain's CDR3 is CATSRGQPASNYGYTF. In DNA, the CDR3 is TGTGCCACCAGCAGGGGACAGCCAGCCTCGAACTATGGCTACACCTTC.

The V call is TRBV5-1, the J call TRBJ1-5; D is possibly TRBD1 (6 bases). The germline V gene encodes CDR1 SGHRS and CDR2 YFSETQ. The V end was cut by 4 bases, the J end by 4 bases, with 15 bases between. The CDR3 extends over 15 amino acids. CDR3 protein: CASSSSGDKNQPQHF. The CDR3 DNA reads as TGCGCCAGCAGCAGCTCCGGGGACAAAAATCAGCCCCAGCATTTT.